Below, 30 T cell receptor beta chains from the same sample are listed, as sequenced in a study of OX40 agonist ivuxolimab in advanced cancers. Some clones are missing from TCRdb's copy, which holds only in-frame ones; the method was immunoSEQ multiplex PCR. The data contain around 65,000 clones, roughly nine tenths of them seen just once; the ten biggest clones take up about 0.66%. The material was CD4+ or CD8+ T cells sorted from blood, obtained in a trial of the OX40 agonist ivuxolimab. The receptors here all came from an adult with an advanced solid tumor such as melanoma, head and neck, liver or kidney cancer.

The gene calls are TRBV27 and TRBJ1-5; D is perhaps TRBD1 (6 bases). There are 14 residues in the CDR3. Trimming pared 6 bases from V and 0 bases from J, leaving 9 bases between. Germline loops: CDR1 MNHEY, CDR2 SMNVEV (reference sequence). The CDR3 bases are TGTGCCAGCAGGACGACAGGTAGCAATCAGCCCCAGCATTTT. This sequence encodes CASRTTGSNQPQHF.

The CDR3: CASSEGGYIQYF. CDR3 sequence (DNA): TGTGCCAGCAGTGAGGGGGGTTACATTCAGTACTTC. The chain employs TRBV2 and TRBJ2-4; D is perhaps TRBD2 (6 bases). V was trimmed by 3 bases and J by 8 bases, leaving 8 bases between them. The CDR3 has 12 residues. Germline V gives CDR1 SNHLY, CDR2 FYNNEI.

The chain carries TRBV6-5 and TRBJ2-5, with D possibly matching TRBD2 (5 bases). V was clipped by 5 bases and J by 3 bases, with 16 bases between them. The CDR3 spans 15 residues. Germline V lookup: CDR1 MNHEY, CDR2 SVGAGI. CDR3 amino acids: CASSRHLLAEETQYF. The CDR3 DNA sequence: TGTGCCAGCAGTCGGCACCTCCTAGCAGAAGAGACCCAGTACTTC.

This chain links TRBV6-5 with TRBJ2-2; 7 bases match TRBD2. The CDR3 is 13 residues long. The V gene end was trimmed by 2 bases and the J gene end by 8 bases; junction bases not matched to a gene: 2. Germline CDR1 is MNHEY and CDR2 is SVGAGI. This CDR3 is CASSYVREGELFF. The DNA for the CDR3 is TGTGCCAGCAGTTACGTGCGGGAGGGGGAGCTGTTTTTT.

V is TRBV7-2 and J is TRBJ1-5; D is ambiguous. Germline V lookup: CDR1 SGHTA, CDR2 FQGNSA. This CDR3 is built from 12 residues. Trimming stripped 1 base from V and 3 bases from J, with 1 base between. CDR3 region: CASSLVNQPQHF. The CDR3 DNA reads TGTGCCAGCAGCTTAGTCAATCAGCCCCAGCATTTT.

The chain is built from TRBV11-3 and TRBJ2-2; weak D call: TRBD1 (6 bases). The V end was cut by 6 bases, the J end by 0 bases, with 8 bases between. CDR3 length: 14 residues. Germline values: CDR1 SGHNT, CDR2 YENEEA. The DNA for the CDR3 is TGTGCCAGCAGAGGGACAACGAACACCGGGGAGCTGTTTTTT. This encodes CASRGTTNTGELFF.

V usage is TRBV18 and J usage is TRBJ2-7; D unresolved. The germline V gene has CDR1 KGHSH and CDR2 LQKENI. V lost 6 bases, J lost 2 bases, and 11 bases lay in between. This CDR3 is built from 13 residues. DNA of the CDR3: TGTGCCAGCTCGTTCGGCGAGGCCTACGAGCAGTACTTC. This encodes CASSFGEAYEQYF.

The chain joins TRBV5-1 to TRBJ1-1; D ambiguous. Germline-derived CDR1 and CDR2 are SGHRS and YFSETQ. Trimming removed 0 bases at V and 0 bases at J, with 9 bases between. There are 15 residues in the CDR3. The CDR3 coding sequence is TGCGCCAGCAGCTTGGCGGTACTGATGAACACTGAAGCTTTCTTT. Amino acids: CASSLAVLMNTEAFF.

This clone was recorded only once. The J gene is TRBJ1-1, the V gene TRBV7-6; weak D call: TRBD1 (5 bases). The CDR3 is made up of 13 amino acids. The germline V gene encodes CDR1 SGHVS and CDR2 FNYEAQ. Trimming left V 5 bases short and J 0 bases short, with 7 bases between. The DNA of the CDR3 is TGTGCCAGCAGCCCGGACATGAACACTGAAGCTTTCTTT. Amino acids: CASSPDMNTEAFF.

The chain recombines TRBV2 with TRBJ1-2; 9 nucleotides agree with TRBD1. This CDR3 is built from 13 residues. V shed 7 bases, J shed 8 bases, and the junction held 8 bases outside the gene matches. Germline lookup yields CDR1 SNHLY and CDR2 FYNNEI. The CDR3 is CASNAQGAGGYTF. The CDR3 nucleotides read TGTGCCAGCAACGCACAGGGGGCGGGGGGCTACACCTTC. The complete variable domain, with remaining parts taken from reference TRBV2 and TRBJ1-2, reads EPEVTQTPSHQVTQMGQEVILRCVPISNHLYFYWYRQILGQKVEFLVSFYNNEISEKSEIFDDQFSVERPDGSNFTLKIRSTKLEDSAMYFCASNAQGAGGYTFGSGTRLTVV.

The chain recombines TRBV11-2 with TRBJ2-3; D gene unclear. The CDR3 runs 14 residues. V lost 7 bases to trimming and J lost 3 bases, with 14 bases between them. Germline assignment: CDR1 SGHAT and CDR2 FQNNGV. CDR3 amino acids: CASKVGAYTDTQYF. CDR3 sequence (DNA): TGTGCCAGCAAGGTCGGAGCCTATACAGATACGCAGTATTTT.

V and J are TRBV5-1 and TRBJ2-5; D remains unclear. The J call is uncertain, as TRBJ2-7 better fits the DNA end. Germline loops: CDR1 SGHRS, CDR2 YFSETQ. This CDR3 region has 13 residues. The CDR3 reads CASSTTLFYEQYF. The CDR3 region has the DNA TGCGCCAGCAGCACTACACTTTTCTACGAGCAGTACTTC.

The chain carries TRBV5-1 and TRBJ2-5; D is perhaps TRBD1 or TRBD2 (5 bases each). The CDR3 covers 17 residues. Germline V gene lookup returns CDR1 SGHRS and CDR2 YFSETQ. Trimming removed 0 bases from V and 2 bases from J, with 17 bases in between. CDR3 protein: CASSLGFTGADQETQYF. The DNA for the CDR3 is TGCGCCAGCAGCTTGGGATTCACCGGGGCGGATCAAGAGACCCAGTACTTC.

The chain has TRBV29-1 and TRBJ1-2; 8 bases align to TRBD1. The CDR3 covers 12 residues. V gave up 4 bases and J gave up 10 bases; unmatched junction bases: 8. Germline V gives CDR1 SQVTM, CDR2 ANQGSEA. The DNA of the CDR3 is TGCAGCGTTGTTGGACAGGGAGTCGACTACACCTTC. Translation gives CSVVGQGVDYTF.

The sample holds one count of this clone. This chain joins TRBV30 and TRBJ1-1; 7 bases align to TRBD1. The V gene's germline CDR1 is GTSNPN and CDR2 SVGIG (reference sequence). This CDR3 is built from 13 residues. The V gene end was trimmed by 4 bases and the J gene end by 10 bases; junction bases not matched to a gene: 12. CDR3 DNA sequence: TGTGCCTGGACAAGGGACAGCCAAAGTCGAGCTTTCTTT. Amino acids: CAWTRDSQSRAFF.

V is TRBV7-6 and J is TRBJ2-5, with D tentatively TRBD1 (5 bases). Trimming took off 1 base at V and 4 bases at J, with 10 bases between the two ends. This CDR3 is built from 14 residues. Germline values: CDR1 SGHVS, CDR2 FNYEAQ. The CDR3: CASSLEWGGETQYF. The CDR3 DNA follows: TGTGCCAGCAGCTTAGAGTGGGGCGGAGAGACCCAGTACTTC.

J is TRBJ2-7 and V is TRBV6-5; the D call may be TRBD1 or TRBD2 (5 bases each). The CDR3 is 13 amino acids. Germline V CDR1 and CDR2: MNHEY, SVGAGI. Trimming removed 6 bases from V and 4 bases from J, with 13 bases in between. The CDR3 nucleotides read TGTGCCAGCAGGGGACCAGGAGATTACGAGCAGTACTTC. Protein sequence: CASRGPGDYEQYF.

Note on this clone: Other DNA sequences in this specimen translate into the identical CDR3. The rearrangement links TRBV19 to TRBJ1-2; D is ambiguous. V lost 1 base to trimming and J lost 3 bases, with 3 bases between them. This CDR3 contains 12 residues. Germline CDR1 LNHDA, CDR2 SQIVND (reference sequence). CDR3 protein: CASSIGDYGYTF. The CDR3 coding sequence is TGTGCCAGTAGTATAGGGGACTATGGCTACACCTTC.

This sequence joins TRBV7-8 and TRBJ1-5, with TRBD1 as a possible D gene (6 bases). The CDR3 sequence is 16 residues long. V was clipped by 4 bases and J by 4 bases, with 17 bases between them. Germline V lookup: CDR1 SGHVS, CDR2 FQNEAQ. The DNA for the CDR3 is TGTGCCAGCAGCTCCAGGCGGGACACCCCTAATCAGCCCCAGCATTTT. It translates to CASSSRRDTPNQPQHF.

This chain connects TRBV5-6 to TRBJ1-2; D possibly corresponds to TRBD1 (5 bases). The CDR3 totals 14 residues. Germline assignment: CDR1 SGHDT and CDR2 YYEEEE. V lost 5 bases and J lost 4, with 15 bases in between. This chain's CDR3 is CASSPWGGGYGYTF. The CDR3 DNA reads as TGTGCCAGCAGTCCTTGGGGGGGAGGCTATGGCTACACCTTC.

This clone occurred once. V and J are TRBV5-1 and TRBJ2-5, with TRBD1 as a possible D gene (7 bases). CDR1 is SGHRS and CDR2 is YFSETQ in the germline V gene. The CDR3 sequence is 13 residues long. Trimming removed 5 bases from V and 5 bases from J, with 13 bases in between. CDR3 in DNA: TGCGCCAGCAGACAAGCAGGGGGGGAGACCCAGTACTTC. It encodes CASRQAGGETQYF.

V and J are TRBV7-2 and TRBJ1-4, with 7 bases fitting TRBD1. The trim removed 5 bases at V and 7 bases at J, leaving 7 bases unmatched. The CDR3 runs 14 residues. Germline CDR1 reads SGHTA; CDR2 reads FQGNSA. DNA of the CDR3: TGTGCCAGCAGCCCGACAGGGTCCCTTGAAAAACTGTTTTTT. It translates to CASSPTGSLEKLFF. The whole variable domain, remainder taken from reference TRBV7-2 and TRBJ1-4, is GAGVSQSPSNKVTEKGKDVELRCDPISGHTALYWYRQSLGQGLEFLIYFQGNSAPDKSGLPSDRFSAERTGGSVSTLTIQRTQQEDSAVYLCASSPTGSLEKLFFGSGTQLSVL.

The gene calls are TRBV7-3 and TRBJ2-3, with a tentative D call TRBD2 (5 bases). V was trimmed by 5 bases and J by 0 bases, leaving 12 bases between them. The CDR3 totals 15 residues. Germline V gene sequence: CDR1 SGHTA, CDR2 FQGTGA. This chain's CDR3 is CASSPNRLSTDTQYF. In DNA, the CDR3 is TGTGCCAGCAGCCCCAATCGACTAAGCACAGATACGCAGTATTTT.

The rearrangement uses TRBV9 and TRBJ1-6; D remains ambiguous. CDR1 SGDLS and CDR2 YYNGEE come from the germline V gene. V was trimmed by 3 bases and J by 1 base, leaving 11 bases between them. The CDR3 spans 16 residues. The CDR3 nucleotides read TGTGCCAGCAGCGGCCGGGAGACATCCTATAATTCACCCCTCCACTTT. Residues: CASSGRETSYNSPLHF.

This clone has only one observation. J is TRBJ2-5 and V is TRBV5-1; D gene uncertain. The germline gives CDR1 SGHRS, CDR2 YFSETQ. V was clipped by 0 bases and J by 0 bases, with 9 bases between them. The CDR3 has 15 residues. The CDR3, as DNA: TGCGCCAGCAGCTTGGTCGTAGGTAACCAAGAGACCCAGTACTTC. Its translation: CASSLVVGNQETQYF.

The genes are TRBV7-2 and TRBJ2-5; 8 bases are shared with TRBD1. The CDR3 has 14 residues. CDR1 is SGHTA and CDR2 is FQGNSA in the germline V gene. V lost 5 bases, J lost 5 bases, and 7 bases stayed unmatched. CDR3 protein: CASSQRTGSETQYF. For the CDR3, the DNA is TGTGCCAGCAGCCAGAGGACAGGGTCGGAGACCCAGTACTTC.

The CDR3 loop reads CAWSLLRVDYEQYF. The CDR3 region has the DNA TGTGCCTGGAGTTTGTTACGGGTGGACTACGAGCAGTACTTC. This chain joins TRBV30 and TRBJ2-7, with D unclear. CDR3 length equals 14 residues. Germline values: CDR1 GTSNPN, CDR2 SVGIG (reference sequence). V lost 2 bases and J 3 bases, leaving 14 bases between the germline ends.

This sequence joins TRBV10-3 and TRBJ2-7; TRBD1 is a possible D gene (6 bases). V lost 4 bases and J lost 7, with 14 bases in between. The CDR3 length is 13 residues. The germline gives CDR1 ENHRY, CDR2 SYGVKD. CDR3 DNA sequence: TGTGCCATCAGTGCAACAGGGACGCGGGAGCAGTACTTC. This encodes CAISATGTREQYF.

J is TRBJ2-2 and V is TRBV6-5, with 10 bases that match TRBD2. V shed 5 bases, J shed 4 bases, and the junction held 4 bases outside the gene matches. The CDR3 has 15 amino acids. The germline V gene encodes CDR1 MNHEY and CDR2 SVGAGI. CDR3 protein: CASSSGGASTGELFF. Here the CDR3 DNA reads TGTGCCAGCAGTAGCGGGGGGGCTAGCACCGGGGAGCTGTTTTTT.

Details on this clone: One junction end does not reproduce the germline sequence, and a read error may be involved. The V call is TRBV7-7, the J call TRBJ1-6; D is unclear. Germline V gene lookup returns CDR1 SSHAT and CDR2 FNYEAQ (reference sequence). The CDR3 is made up of 10 amino acids. This chain's CDR3 is CASSQVPLHF. The CDR3 DNA sequence: TGTGCTAGCAGCCAGGTACCCCTCCACTTT.